The 22 T cell receptor beta chains in this list originate from one sample, sequenced in a study of T-cell memory formation after mild COVID-19. TCRdb called the 5' RACE reads again in MiXCR, with one record for every CDR3 protein. The sample has about 160,000 distinct CDR3 sequences, 31% seen once. The sample taken for sequencing was PBMCs or a T cell subset sorted from them (not recorded which). These receptors were obtained from an adult woman who had mild COVID-19 (a few samples of this study predate the infection). Cell type and time point are not known.

This clonotype was counted a single time. The chain employs TRBV6-1 and TRBJ2-1; D call uncertain. The CDR3 is 15 residues long. V dropped 4 bases and J dropped 0 bases, with 10 bases sitting between them. Germline V gives CDR1 MNHNS, CDR2 SASEGT. CDR3 DNA sequence: TGTGCCAGCAGTGTCTCGGAGAGCTCCTACAATGAGCAGTTCTTC. This gives the protein CASSVSESSYNEQFF.

This clonotype was recorded a few times. This chain joins TRBV11-2 and TRBJ2-1; TRBD2 aligns across 14 bases. Trimming removed 5 bases from V and 9 bases from J; junction bases left unmatched: 12. CDR3 size: 17 residues. The germline CDR1 and CDR2 sequences are SGHAT and FQNNGV. This CDR3 is CASSGFSTSGRAIEQFF. The CDR3 nucleotides are TGTGCCAGCAGCGGCTTTTCGACTAGCGGGAGGGCCATTGAGCAGTTCTTC.

The chain joins TRBV18 to TRBJ2-3, with 9 bases lining up with TRBD2. V lost 3 bases and J lost 0; bases outside the gene matches: 1. This CDR3 has 15 amino acids. Germline V CDR1 and CDR2: KGHSH, LQKENI. CDR3 DNA: TGTGCCAGCTCACCTCTAGCGGGAAGCACAGATACGCAGTATTTT. This encodes CASSPLAGSTDTQYF.

This rearrangement joins TRBV7-9 to TRBJ2-7; weak D call: TRBD1 (6 bases). Deletions cut 4 bases from V and 6 bases from J, with 10 bases between. Germline V gene sequence: CDR1 SEHNR, CDR2 FQNEAQ (reference sequence). The CDR3 contains 12 residues. The CDR3 spells CASSSQGVEQYF. In nucleotides, the CDR3 is TGTGCCAGCAGCTCACAGGGAGTCGAGCAGTACTTC.

The table lists this clonotype with a few counts. CDR3 sequence reads: CAHGRYGANVLTF. CDR3 nucleotide sequence: TGTGCCCACGGACGGTACGGGGCCAACGTCCTGACTTTC. The chain carries TRBV30 and TRBJ2-6; D ambiguous. Germline-derived CDR1 and CDR2 are GTSNPN and SVGIG (reference sequence). CDR3 size: 13 residues. V gave up 8 bases and J gave up 4 bases, with 12 bases separating them. Full variable domain (rest looked up from reference TRBV30 and TRBJ2-6): SQTIHQWPATLVQPVGSPLSLECTVEGTSNPNLYWYRQAAGRGLQLLFYSVGIGQISSEVPQNLSASRPQDRQFILSSKKLLLSDSGFYLCAHGRYGANVLTFGAGSRLTVL.

This clonotype was seen a few times. This chain joins TRBV5-1 and TRBJ2-1, with a weak D call TRBD1 (7 bases). Deletions cut 4 bases from V and 2 bases from J, with 19 bases between. The V gene's germline CDR1 is SGHRS and CDR2 YFSETQ. The CDR3 has 17 residues. CDR3 sequence: CASSPRGTGSTYNEQFF. CDR3 in DNA: TGCGCCAGCAGCCCCAGGGGGACCGGGAGTACCTACAATGAGCAGTTCTTC.

This rearrangement joins TRBV9 to TRBJ2-3, with TRBD2 matching 9 bases. Trimming removed 3 bases from V and 4 bases from J; junction bases left unmatched: 15. The germline V gene encodes CDR1 SGDLS and CDR2 YYNGEE. This CDR3 spans 18 amino acids. CDR3 amino acids: CASSAFASGMGGADTQYF. Here the CDR3 DNA reads TGTGCCAGCAGCGCCTTCGCTAGCGGGATGGGGGGGGCAGATACGCAGTATTTT. The entire variable domain, with the rest obtained from reference TRBV9 and TRBJ2-3, is as follows: DSGVTQTPKHLITATGQRVTLRCSPRSGDLSVYWYQQSLDQGLQFLIQYYNGEERAKGNILERFSAQQFPDLHSELNLSSLELGDSALYFCASSAFASGMGGADTQYFGPGTRLTVL.

The chain couples TRBV10-3 to TRBJ2-1; tentatively, D is TRBD2 (6 bases). Trimming pared 7 bases from V and 6 bases from J, leaving 16 bases between. From germline, CDR1 is ENHRY and CDR2 SYGVKD. The CDR3 has 14 amino acids. The CDR3 DNA is TGTGCCATCAAGACGGAGGGGTTGGCCAATGAGCAGTTCTTC. Translation gives CAIKTEGLANEQFF.

This clonotype turned up a few times. The chain combines TRBV7-9 with TRBJ2-3; TRBD2 agrees at 7 bases. The CDR3 is made up of 14 amino acids. V lost 2 bases and J lost 7; bases outside the gene matches: 6. Germline V gene data show CDR1 as SEHNR and CDR2 as FQNEAQ (reference sequence). CDR3 nucleotides: TGTGCCAGCAGCTTACTTGCGGGAGTCCATACGCAGTATTTT. This encodes CASSLLAGVHTQYF.

V and J are TRBV15 and TRBJ1-4, with TRBD1 matching 7 bases. The germline gives CDR1 LNHNV, CDR2 YYDKDF (reference sequence). This CDR3 is built from 15 residues. The J segment lost 1 base and the V segment lost 5 bases, leaving 4 bases of the junction unmatched. This chain's CDR3 is CATSFNRGTNEKLFF. CDR3 sequence (DNA): TGTGCCACCAGCTTTAACAGGGGAACTAATGAAAAACTGTTTTTT.

In its sample, this clonotype was seen many times. The V gene is TRBV5-1, the J gene TRBJ1-1; D unclear. The CDR3 is 14 amino acids. CDR1 is SGHRS, CDR2 YFSETQ, per germline. Trimming took 3 bases from V and 3 from J, leaving 12 bases between them. The CDR3 region is CASSSETWDTEAFF. The CDR3 DNA reads TGCGCCAGCAGCTCAGAAACCTGGGACACTGAAGCTTTCTTT.

The chain links TRBV6-2 or TRBV6-3 to TRBJ1-5, with D hard to call. The V gene lost 7 bases and the J gene lost 0 bases, with 7 bases spanning the gap. The CDR3 sequence is 13 residues long. Germline loops: CDR1 MNHEY, CDR2 SVGEGT. The chain's CDR3 is CASKLYSNQPQHF. The CDR3 region has the DNA TGTGCCAGCAAGTTATATAGCAATCAGCCCCAGCATTTT.

This chain links TRBV20-1 with TRBJ2-1, with 8 nucleotides matching TRBD2. Trimming cost V 4 bases and J 6 bases; bases outside gene matches: 8. This CDR3 comprises 14 residues. Germline CDR1 and CDR2: DFQATT and SNEGSKA (reference sequence). The CDR3 spells CSAISGVQLNEQFF. DNA for the CDR3: TGCAGTGCTATTAGCGGGGTCCAGCTCAATGAGCAGTTCTTC.

V and J are TRBV27 and TRBJ2-5; 7 positions match TRBD1. The trim removed 4 bases at V and 5 bases at J, leaving 13 bases unmatched. The CDR3 is 16 residues long. Germline V gives CDR1 MNHEY, CDR2 SMNVEV (reference sequence). CDR3 sequence: CASSSPDRSTGETQYF. As DNA, the CDR3 is TGTGCCAGCAGTTCCCCGGACAGGAGCACCGGGGAGACCCAGTACTTC.

The CDR3 DNA sequence: TGTGCCAGCAGCCCAGGGAACGCGAACACCGGGGAGCTGTTTTTT. Translating gives CASSPGNANTGELFF. The chain carries TRBV7-2 and TRBJ2-2; D is perhaps TRBD1 (5 bases). In germline, CDR1 is SGHTA, CDR2 FQGNSA. The CDR3 length is 15 residues. Trimming pared 5 bases from V and 0 bases from J, leaving 10 bases between.

This clonotype has only one observation. V usage is TRBV11-2 and J usage is TRBJ2-7; D not certain. V gave up 5 bases and J gave up 0 bases, with 11 bases separating them. Germline-derived CDR1 and CDR2 are SGHAT and FQNNGV. This CDR3 is built from 14 residues. Written as DNA, the CDR3 is TGTGCCAGCAGCACCCACGGGTACTCCTACGAGCAGTACTTC. Its translation: CASSTHGYSYEQYF.

This clonotype has just a few counts. The chain is built from TRBV12-3 or TRBV12-4 and TRBJ2-7, with D possibly called TRBD1 or TRBD2 (5 bases each). This CDR3 region has 13 residues. Trimming pared 7 bases from V and 3 bases from J, leaving 13 bases between. The CDR3 DNA reads as TGTGCCAGCACCCTGGGGACGCACTACGAGCAGTACTTC. Translation: CASTLGTHYEQYF.

The chain uses TRBV24-1 and TRBJ2-7, with D unresolved. Germline loops: CDR1 KGHDR, CDR2 SFDVKD. The V and J ends lost 0 bases and 3 bases respectively, with 11 bases between them. The CDR3 loop spans 15 amino acids. The CDR3 sequence: CATSDLGDLVYEQYF. The CDR3 coding sequence is TGTGCCACCAGTGATTTGGGGGATTTGGTCTACGAGCAGTACTTC.

V gene TRBV29-1 combines with J gene TRBJ1-1; D possibly corresponds to TRBD1 (6 bases). V lost 7 bases to trimming and J lost 3 bases, with 18 bases between them. The CDR3 is 14 residues long. The germline V gene has CDR1 SQVTM and CDR2 ANQGSEA. CDR3 nucleotide sequence: TGCAGCGCTGAGGGGGGAAGGGATGACACTGAAGCTTTCTTT. This encodes CSAEGGRDDTEAFF.

This chain uses TRBV3-1 with TRBJ2-7; D uncertain. Trimming cost V 5 bases and J 3 bases, with 5 bases left between them. CDR3 length: 11 residues. CDR1 is LGHDT and CDR2 is YNNKEL in the germline V gene (reference sequence). DNA of the CDR3: TGTGCCAGCAGCTCACGCTACGAGCAGTACTTC. Protein: CASSSRYEQYF.

V is TRBV5-1 and J is TRBJ2-1; 10 nucleotides match TRBD1. The ends lost 4 bases at V and 7 bases at J; junction bases unmatched: 5. Germline assignment: CDR1 SGHRS and CDR2 YFSETQ. The CDR3 is 14 residues long. The CDR3 nucleotides are TGCGCCAGCAGCCAGGGACAGGGGACAAATGAGCAGTTCTTC. Protein: CASSQGQGTNEQFF.

The rearrangement joins TRBV6-6 to TRBJ2-7; TRBD1 might be the D (6 bases). CDR1 is MNHNY and CDR2 is SVGAGI in the germline V gene (reference sequence). The V end lost 6 bases, the J end lost 1 base, and 13 bases lay between the germline ends. The CDR3 length is 14 residues. The CDR3 region is CASRATTGSYEQYF. The CDR3 DNA reads TGTGCCAGCAGGGCCACGACAGGTTCCTACGAGCAGTACTTC.